This TCR beta chain was identified in a study of spatial heterogeneity in lung cancer. In the study overall: Consistent detection of more beta-chain than alpha-chain sequences was observed.

This clonotype was observed a few times. A distinct unique molecular identifier was carried by each TCR cDNA molecule. TCRdb reprocessed the 5' RACE reads via MiXCR and lists one record per CDR3 protein. The table lists about 92,000 distinct CDR3 sequences, approximately 12% of them singletons. This sample's time point: sample taken at primary tumor resection. A total of around 76 untreated early-stage non-small cell lung cancer patients served as donors. Unsorted whole RNA samples from tumor, nontumor lung or frozen PBMC were sequenced. This TCR derives from a male donor with early-stage non-small cell lung cancer. The starting material was PBMCs, obtained at surgery.

The CDR3: CASRPGTVVNSPLHF. The CDR3, as DNA: TGTGCCAGCAGGCCCGGGACAGTTGTTAATTCACCCCTCCACTTT. This chain connects TRBV6-1 to TRBJ1-6, with TRBD1 matching 7 bases. The CDR3 contains 15 residues. Germline assignment: CDR1 MNHNS and CDR2 SASEGT. V shed 6 bases and J 6 bases; nucleotides not matched to a gene: 8.